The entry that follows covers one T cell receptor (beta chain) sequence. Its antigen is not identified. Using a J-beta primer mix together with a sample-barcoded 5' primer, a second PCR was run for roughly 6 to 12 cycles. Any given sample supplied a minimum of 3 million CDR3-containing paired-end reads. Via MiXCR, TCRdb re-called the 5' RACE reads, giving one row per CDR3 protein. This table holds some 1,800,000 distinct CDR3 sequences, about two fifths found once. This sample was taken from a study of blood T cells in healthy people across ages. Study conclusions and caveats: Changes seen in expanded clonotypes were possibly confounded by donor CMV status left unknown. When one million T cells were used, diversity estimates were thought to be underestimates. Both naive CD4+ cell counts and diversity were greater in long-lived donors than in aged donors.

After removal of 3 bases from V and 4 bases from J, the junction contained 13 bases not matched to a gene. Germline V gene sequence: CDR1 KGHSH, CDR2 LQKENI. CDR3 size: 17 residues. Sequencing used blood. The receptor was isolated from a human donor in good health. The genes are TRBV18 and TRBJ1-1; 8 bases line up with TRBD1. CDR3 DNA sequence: TGTGCCAGCTCACCCCCTCGTCCTGACAGGGGAGGCACTGAAGCTTTCTTT. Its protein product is CASSPPRPDRGGTEAFF.